This T cell receptor beta chain is drawn from a study of long-term antiretroviral therapy in people with HIV. For the study at large: The 2015 immediate-ART recommendation came about a decade after the earliest samples. Notes on the study in general: Even long-term ART left TRB diversity below transplant donor controls, despite gains. Samples were collected from the mid-2000s to the late 2010s under possibly less effective ART regimens.

Trimming cost V 6 bases and J 3 bases; bases outside gene matches: 7. Germline-derived CDR1 and CDR2 are SNHLY and FYNNEI. The CDR3 is made up of 16 amino acids. As to this clone: The antigen is unknown.

immunoSEQ v3.0 was run at survey level. Sequencing targeted roughly 35,000-55,000 T-cell genomes per sample. The repertoire was sequenced with immunoSEQ multiplex PCR; TCRdb's copy has only in-frame clones and lacks some. The sample lists 25,000 to 30,000 clones; 95% were seen once. Sample: unsorted PBMCs, taken 5.3 years after starting antiretroviral therapy. The J gene is TRBJ2-1, the V gene TRBV2; 11 positions agree with TRBD2. The TCR originated in a man aged 25-40 years with HIV. In DNA form, the CDR3 reads TGTGCCAGCAGCGATAGCGGGGGGGCTTTCTACAATGAGCAGTTCTTC. Protein: CASSDSGGAFYNEQFF. Variable domain in full (rest from reference TRBV2 and TRBJ2-1): EPEVTQTPSHQVTQMGQEVILRCVPISNHLYFYWYRQILGQKVEFLVSFYNNEISEKSEIFDDQFSVERPDGSNFTLKIRSTKLEDSAMYFCASSDSGGAFYNEQFFGPGTRLTVL.